The following is a T cell receptor beta chain sequence with its context. This entry is derived from a study of blood T cell repertoires in COVID-19. As originally analysed: The authors estimated nucleated cell counts from reference gene primer amplification. TCRdb keeps only in-frame clones here, not all; method: immunoSEQ multiplex PCR. The DNA gave D and trimming, while V, J and clone size come from that table. Among 280,000 or so clones listed, around 84% were seen once. Trimming at V came to 8 bases and at J to 5 bases, leaving 12 bases not matched to a gene. CDR1 is LNHDA and CDR2 is SQIVND in the germline V gene (reference sequence). The CDR3 has 15 amino acids.

Material: PBMCs or T cells enriched from blood (not recorded which). The clonotype originates from a woman between 45 and 60 years old who had recovered from COVID-19. This chain links TRBV19 with TRBJ1-1; 9 bases map to TRBD1. The CDR3 sequence is CASFGNRGHSTEAFF. The DNA of the CDR3 is TGTGCCAGTTTTGGAAACAGGGGGCATTCGACTGAAGCTTTCTTT.